These 17 T cell receptor beta chains were sequenced from one sample in a study of blood T cell repertoires in COVID-19. Clones were read by immunoSEQ multiplex PCR, and TCRdb kept only the in-frame ones, dropping some. The table has some 240,000 clones, approximately 83% seen once; the top ten hold less than 4%. The sample was PBMCs or T cells enriched from blood (not recorded which). These receptors came from a woman aged 40 to 50 with acute COVID-19.

V usage is TRBV7-2 and J usage is TRBJ2-7, with 12 nucleotides matching TRBD2. V lost 5 bases, J lost 5 bases, and 7 bases stayed unmatched. Germline V CDR1 and CDR2: SGHTA, FQGNSA. CDR3 length: 15 amino acids. CDR3: CASSPRTSGNNEQYF. Here the CDR3 DNA reads TGTGCCAGCAGCCCGAGGACTAGCGGGAATAACGAGCAGTACTTC. Looking up the rest from reference TRBV7-2 and TRBJ2-7 gives the full variable domain: GAGVSQSPSNKVTEKGKDVELRCDPISGHTALYWYRQSLGQGLEFLIYFQGNSAPDKSGLPSDRFSAERTGGSVSTLTIQRTQQEDSAVYLCASSPRTSGNNEQYFGPGTRLTVT.

This clone was observed once. The chain carries TRBV2 and TRBJ1-2; 7 nucleotides match TRBD1. There are 16 residues in the CDR3. Germline V gives CDR1 SNHLY, CDR2 FYNNEI. V lost 0 bases and J lost 8; bases outside the gene matches: 12. CDR3 amino acids: CASSEAQYRGGEGYTF. The CDR3 coding sequence is TGTGCCAGCAGTGAAGCCCAGTACAGGGGAGGTGAGGGCTACACCTTC.

The V gene is TRBV11-3, the J gene TRBJ2-1; 11 bases are shared with TRBD2. Germline values: CDR1 SGHNT, CDR2 YENEEA. The CDR3 contains 19 residues. V dropped 1 base and J dropped 4; count of bases not matched to a gene: 12. This CDR3 is CASSLVGQIAGGPYNEQFF. CDR3 in DNA: TGTGCCAGCAGCTTAGTAGGACAGATAGCGGGAGGGCCTTACAATGAGCAGTTCTTC. The whole variable domain, filled in from reference TRBV11-3 and TRBJ2-1, reads EAGVVQSPRYKIIEKKQPVAFWCNPISGHNTLYWYLQNLGQGPELLIRYENEEAVDDSQLPKDRFSAERLKGVDSTLKIQPAELGDSAVYLCASSLVGQIAGGPYNEQFFGPGTRLTVL.

The rearrangement links TRBV19 to TRBJ2-2; TRBD1 is a possible D gene (7 bases). This CDR3 has 16 amino acids. Trimming pared 6 bases from V and 6 bases from J, leaving 20 bases between. Germline CDR1 and CDR2: LNHDA and SQIVND (reference sequence). Here the CDR3 reads CASSRRDRDFAGELFF. The CDR3 nucleotides are TGTGCCAGTAGCCGCCGCGACAGGGACTTTGCCGGGGAGCTGTTTTTT.

The V gene is TRBV7-3, the J gene TRBJ2-3; weak D call: TRBD2 (6 bases). The ends were cut back, 0 bases at V and 1 base at J, with 11 bases in the middle. The CDR3 spans 16 residues. Germline V gene data show CDR1 as SGHTA and CDR2 as FQGTGA. CDR3 residues: CASSLTAASGTDTQYF. The CDR3 DNA reads as TGTGCCAGCAGCTTAACCGCGGCTAGCGGCACAGATACGCAGTATTTT.

This rearrangement joins TRBV10-1 to TRBJ1-4, with D perhaps TRBD1 (6 bases). V lost 3 bases and J lost 4, with 12 bases in between. The CDR3 totals 15 residues. Germline lookup yields CDR1 WNHNN and CDR2 SYGVQD (reference sequence). CDR3 sequence (DNA): TGCGCCAGCAGTGAATGGGGGGGACATAATGAAAAACTGTTTTTT. Encoded protein: CASSEWGGHNEKLFF.

The rearrangement links TRBV4-1 to TRBJ2-1; 11 bases line up with TRBD2. The CDR3 spans 18 residues. The germline V gene encodes CDR1 MGHRA and CDR2 YSYEKL. V lost 2 bases, J lost 3 bases, and 9 bases stayed unmatched. CDR3: CASSQTTLAGGDYNEQFF. In DNA, the CDR3 is TGCGCCAGCAGCCAAACAACTCTAGCGGGAGGAGACTACAATGAGCAGTTCTTC.

This chain uses TRBV5-1 with TRBJ2-1; 7 nucleotides match TRBD1. V lost 5 bases and J lost 3; bases outside the gene matches: 11. The CDR3 is 16 residues long. Germline V lookup: CDR1 SGHRS, CDR2 YFSETQ. CDR3 DNA: TGCGCCAGCAGGAGGGGAGTCCGGGACAGCTACAATGAGCAGTTCTTC. Its translation is CASRRGVRDSYNEQFF.

The chain joins TRBV18 to TRBJ2-5; 11 nucleotides agree with TRBD2. The CDR3 loop spans 17 amino acids. The germline gives CDR1 KGHSH, CDR2 LQKENI. V dropped 3 bases and J dropped 5; count of bases not matched to a gene: 11. The DNA of the CDR3 is TGTGCCAGCTCACCTCGCATACTAGCGGGAGCTGGTGAGACCCAGTACTTC. It translates to CASSPRILAGAGETQYF.

The rearrangement joins TRBV2 to TRBJ1-4; maybe TRBD1 (5 bases). The CDR3 contains 11 residues. In germline, CDR1 is SNHLY, CDR2 FYNNEI. V was trimmed by 7 bases and J by 10 bases, leaving 10 bases between them. The CDR3 reads CASIAGGKLFF. The CDR3 coding sequence is TGTGCCAGCATAGCGGGGGGAAAACTGTTTTTT. Complete variable domain (other parts from reference TRBV2 and TRBJ1-4): EPEVTQTPSHQVTQMGQEVILRCVPISNHLYFYWYRQILGQKVEFLVSFYNNEISEKSEIFDDQFSVERPDGSNFTLKIRSTKLEDSAMYFCASIAGGKLFFGSGTQLSVL.

The rearrangement joins TRBV6-5 to TRBJ2-6, with 7 bases matching TRBD1. Germline loops: CDR1 MNHEY, CDR2 SVGAGI. The CDR3 length is 15 residues. V trimming: 5 bases; J trimming: 2 bases; junction bases outside the gene matches: 3. CDR3 amino acids: CASSQTGAGANVLTF. Here the CDR3 DNA reads TGTGCCAGCAGTCAAACAGGGGCTGGGGCCAACGTCCTGACTTTC.

The CDR3 spells CASSEKTGVDTQYF. For the CDR3, the DNA is TGCGCCAGCAGTGAAAAGACAGGGGTAGATACGCAGTATTTT. This chain joins TRBV10-2 and TRBJ2-3; TRBD1 agrees at 8 bases. CDR1 and CDR2 (germline): WSHSY, SAAADI. The V and J ends lost 3 bases and 5 bases, in that order; junction bases with no gene match: 4. CDR3 size: 14 residues.

This clone has more than one count but fewer than ten. This chain uses TRBV5-6 with TRBJ2-1; 8 positions agree with TRBD2. Germline V gives CDR1 SGHDT, CDR2 YYEEEE. This CDR3 contains 15 residues. Unmatched junction bases numbered 6, after V lost 6 bases and J lost 1 base. The CDR3 region is CASKGIAGSYNEQFF. CDR3 nucleotide sequence: TGTGCCAGCAAGGGTATAGCGGGGTCCTACAATGAGCAGTTCTTC.

The chain joins TRBV2 to TRBJ2-1; the D is unclear. Trimming removed 4 bases at V and 6 bases at J, with 4 bases between. The V gene's germline CDR1 is SNHLY and CDR2 FYNNEI. The CDR3 extends over 11 amino acids. CDR3 in amino acids: CASSALNEQFF. CDR3 sequence (DNA): TGTGCCAGCAGTGCTCTCAATGAGCAGTTCTTC.

The CDR3 sequence: CASSDGREAFF. CDR3 in DNA: TGCGCCAGCAGTGATGGCAGAGAAGCTTTCTTT. V and J are TRBV10-2 and TRBJ1-1, with D uncertain. With 3 bases removed from V and 8 bases from J, the gap between germline ends came to 7 bases. Germline V gene data show CDR1 as WSHSY and CDR2 as SAAADI. The CDR3 is 11 amino acids.

This chain uses TRBV19 with TRBJ2-2; 9 bases map to TRBD1. V dropped 5 bases and J dropped 7; count of bases not matched to a gene: 17. The CDR3 is made up of 18 amino acids. Germline V gives CDR1 LNHDA, CDR2 SQIVND (reference sequence). The CDR3 nucleotides are TGTGCCAGTAGTTTCAGTCCGGGACAGGGATTGACGGGCGGGGAGCTGTTTTTT. This translates into CASSFSPGQGLTGGELFF.

The gene calls are TRBV6-5 and TRBJ1-5, with unresolved D. Germline V lookup: CDR1 MNHEY, CDR2 SVGAGI. The CDR3 is 14 amino acids. V was trimmed by 7 bases and J by 1 base, leaving 11 bases between them. In nucleotides, the CDR3 is TGTGCCAGCAAGGACCCGGGAAGCAATCAGCCCCAGCATTTT. It encodes CASKDPGSNQPQHF.